The clone carrying this T cell receptor (beta chain) was seen at least ten times. Its antigen remains unidentified. This record comes from a study of neurological immune-mediated disorders. Study-level findings and limits: HTLV-1-associated myelopathy had the most TCR clonal expansion, while multiple sclerosis had the least, a level that fell below healthy controls. The study found no CDR3 amino acid sequences shared by expanded clones across subjects, suggesting private repertoires in all groups.

Time point denoted: longitudinal time-point 3. The unsorted libraries were generated from a total of 2 million PBMCs, which had been stored in RNAlater at -80 C. The cDNA was synthesized by means of template-switch 5'RACE, which was carried out with 10-nucleotide random UMIs. Each CDR3 protein is one row after TCRdb ran MiXCR on the 5' RACE reads. The sample has roughly 42,000 distinct CDR3 sequences; approximately 15% are singletons. Germline-derived CDR1 and CDR2 are MDHEN and SYDVKM. The ends lost 5 bases at V and 8 bases at J; junction bases unmatched: 11. The CDR3 sequence is 15 residues long. This chain connects TRBV28 to TRBJ2-1; 8 bases agree with TRBD1. The origin of this receptor is a young man in good health. Material: PBMCs. The chain's CDR3 is CASSMLTGGDDEQFF. As DNA, the CDR3 is TGTGCCAGCAGTATGTTAACAGGGGGTGACGATGAGCAGTTCTTC.